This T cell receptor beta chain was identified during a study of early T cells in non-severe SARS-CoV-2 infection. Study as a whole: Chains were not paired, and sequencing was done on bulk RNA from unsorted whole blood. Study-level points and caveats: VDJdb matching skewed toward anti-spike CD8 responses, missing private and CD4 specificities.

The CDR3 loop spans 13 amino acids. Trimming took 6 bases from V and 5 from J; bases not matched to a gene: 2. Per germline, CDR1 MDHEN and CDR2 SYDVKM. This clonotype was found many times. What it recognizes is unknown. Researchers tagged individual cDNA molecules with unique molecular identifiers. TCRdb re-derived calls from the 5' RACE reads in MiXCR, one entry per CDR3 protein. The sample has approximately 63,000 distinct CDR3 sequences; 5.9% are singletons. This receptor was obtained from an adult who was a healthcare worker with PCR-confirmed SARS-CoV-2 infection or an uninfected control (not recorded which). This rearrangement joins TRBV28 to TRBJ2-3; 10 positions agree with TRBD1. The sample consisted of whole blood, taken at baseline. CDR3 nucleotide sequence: TGTGCCAGCAGCCGGACAGGGGGAGATACGCAGTATTTT. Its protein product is CASSRTGGDTQYF.